This T cell receptor beta chain was recovered during a study of beta chain features in type 1 diabetes. Study-wide background: Cells sorted and examined across all samples totaled approximately 110 million. Study outcomes and limitations: A moderate, significant TCRB CDR3 shortening appeared in type 1 diabetes across four CD4+ subsets.

As every portion of the isolated RNA was reverse transcribed, the sequencing read expressed TCRB transcripts. The repertoire was sequenced with immunoSEQ multiplex PCR; TCRdb's copy has only in-frame clones and lacks some. The sample holds over 200,000 clones, approximately 10% seen once. Germline V gene sequence: CDR1 SEHNR, CDR2 FQNEAQ (reference sequence). V was shortened by 4 bases and J by 6 bases, with 12 bases between the two germline ends. The CDR3 runs 13 residues. There are a few counts of this clone. The antigen remains undetermined. The rearrangement joins TRBV7-9 to TRBJ2-5; D is ambiguous. This TCR was sampled from a man aged 30-40 years with type 1 diabetes. Input material: naive CD4+ T cells from blood. In DNA, the CDR3 is TGTGCCAGCAGCTCACAAAAAATGCAGACCCAGTACTTC. It is translated as CASSSQKMQTQYF.